This T cell receptor beta chain is drawn from a study of Ad26.COV2.S vaccination and SARS-CoV-2 variants. Overall study context: The study gave Ad26.COV2.S intramuscularly, once or twice 56 days apart. Study conclusions and caveats: Measurements of TCR breadth and depth may have given underestimates of the total T cell responses.

Libraries were prepared by immunoSEQ multiplex PCR; TCRdb keeps only in-frame clonotypes and omits some of them. The data hold around 320,000 clones, with around 87% observed a single time. As for this clone: Its antigen is not known.

As to treatment: about 20 received Ad26.COV2.S at low or high dose, single or two shots; 5 received placebo; per-sample allocation not given. Repertoires come from day 63 after the first vaccine or placebo injection. Wuhan-strain spike was delivered by a replication-incompetent Ad26 vector. Trimming cost V 8 bases and J 4 bases; bases outside gene matches: 7. The CDR3 totals 13 residues. The germline V gene encodes CDR1 LNHDA and CDR2 SQIVND (reference sequence). The starting material was peripheral blood, obtained in a trial of Ad26.COV2.S vaccine versus placebo. The receptor's source is a person aged 18-65 years who received the Ad26.COV2.S COVID-19 vaccine or a placebo. V and J are TRBV19 and TRBJ1-1, with TRBD1 matching over 7 bases. The CDR3 bases are TGTGCCAGTGGCGTAACAGGGGCCACTGAAGCTTTCTTT. Translating gives CASGVTGATEAFF.